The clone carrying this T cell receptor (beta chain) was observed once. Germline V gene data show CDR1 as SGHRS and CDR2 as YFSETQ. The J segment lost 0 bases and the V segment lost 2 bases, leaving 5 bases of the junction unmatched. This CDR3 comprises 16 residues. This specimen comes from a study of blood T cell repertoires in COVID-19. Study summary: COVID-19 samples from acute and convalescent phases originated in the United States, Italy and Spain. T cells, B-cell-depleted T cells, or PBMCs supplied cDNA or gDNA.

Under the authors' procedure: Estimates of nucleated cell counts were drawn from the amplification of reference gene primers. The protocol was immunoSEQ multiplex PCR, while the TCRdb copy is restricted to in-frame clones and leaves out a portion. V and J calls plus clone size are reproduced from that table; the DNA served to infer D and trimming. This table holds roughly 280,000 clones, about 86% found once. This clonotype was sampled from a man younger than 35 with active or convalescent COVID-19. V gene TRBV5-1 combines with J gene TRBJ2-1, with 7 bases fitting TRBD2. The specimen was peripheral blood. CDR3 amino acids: CASSFASGSSYNEQFF. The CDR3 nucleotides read TGCGCCAGCAGCTTTGCTAGCGGTAGCTCCTACAATGAGCAGTTCTTC.